The 27 T cell receptor beta chains listed next were all sequenced from one sample in a study of cytomegalovirus exposure and HLA in healthy donors. The PCR was carried out with 60 Vbeta primers and 13 Jbeta primers. Libraries were prepared by immunoSEQ multiplex PCR; TCRdb keeps only in-frame clonotypes and omits some of them. The data show fewer than 90,000 clones, about 76% seen once. The sample taken for sequencing was PBMCs. All receptors come from a woman aged 40 to 50 in good health and CMV-seropositive.

This chain uses TRBV2 with TRBJ2-3; 12 bases align to TRBD2. The germline gives CDR1 SNHLY, CDR2 FYNNEI. J was trimmed by 6 bases and V by 2 bases; bases with no gene match: 9. CDR3 size: 17 residues. DNA of the CDR3: TGTGCCAGCAGTGAAAGGTCCGCTAGCGGGGGGGCCGATACGCAGTATTTT. The encoded protein is CASSERSASGGADTQYF.

This clone was detected only once. The V and J genes are TRBV5-1 and TRBJ2-1; TRBD2 aligns across 9 bases. Looked up from germline, CDR1 is SGHRS and CDR2 is YFSETQ. CDR3 length: 18 residues. J gave up 0 bases and V 3 bases, and 10 bases lay outside the gene matches. The CDR3: CASSYRLLAGSSYNEQFF. The CDR3 DNA is TGCGCCAGCAGCTACAGACTTCTAGCGGGGAGCTCCTACAATGAGCAGTTCTTC.

The chain's CDR3 is CASSDRDTFLSKQYF. Here the CDR3 DNA reads TGTGCCAGCAGTGATAGGGACACATTCCTTTCAAAGCAGTACTTC. V is TRBV6-1 and J is TRBJ2-7; maybe TRBD1 (6 bases). Between the trimmed V and J ends, which lost 3 bases and 8 bases, there was a span of 20 bases. Germline lookup yields CDR1 MNHNS and CDR2 SASEGT. This CDR3 has 15 amino acids.

The J gene is TRBJ2-5, the V gene TRBV4-1; 8 nucleotides match TRBD2. Germline V gene sequence: CDR1 MGHRA, CDR2 YSYEKL. CDR3 length: 14 residues. The V gene end was trimmed by 0 bases and the J gene end by 5 bases; junction bases not matched to a gene: 2. This chain's CDR3 is CASSQDGLAETQYF. Here the CDR3 DNA reads TGCGCCAGCAGCCAAGACGGACTAGCCGAGACCCAGTACTTC.

The rearrangement joins TRBV10-3 to TRBJ2-7, with 9 bases that match TRBD1. V dropped 3 bases and J dropped 3; count of bases not matched to a gene: 12. The CDR3 has 17 residues. CDR1 and CDR2 from the germline V gene are ENHRY and SYGVKD. CDR3 nucleotide sequence: TGTGCCATCAGTGACTCCCTGGGGGGACAGGGTTTCTACGAGCAGTACTTC. This sequence encodes CAISDSLGGQGFYEQYF.

This clone turned up a few times. This rearrangement joins TRBV30 to TRBJ2-7; 9 bases map to TRBD1. Trimming cost V 6 bases and J 2 bases; bases outside gene matches: 5. The CDR3 totals 13 residues. The germline gives CDR1 GTSNPN, CDR2 SVGIG (reference sequence). CDR3 in DNA: TGTGCCTGTACAGGGACAGGGACCTACGAGCAGTACTTC. Translating gives CACTGTGTYEQYF.

In DNA form, the CDR3 reads TGTGCCAGCAGGCCCGGGGTGGCCAAAAACATTCAGTACTTC. It yields the protein CASRPGVAKNIQYF. V gene TRBV13 combines with J gene TRBJ2-4, with a possible D match to TRBD2 (5 bases). This CDR3 spans 14 amino acids. Trimming removed 6 bases from V and 1 base from J, with 10 bases in between. Germline assignment: CDR1 PRHDT and CDR2 FYEKMQ (reference sequence).

The J gene is TRBJ2-7, the V gene TRBV6-5; D possibly corresponds to TRBD1 (6 bases). Trimming cost V 2 bases and J 4 bases, with 15 bases left between them. CDR3 length: 15 residues. Germline V gene data show CDR1 as MNHEY and CDR2 as SVGAGI. The CDR3 bases are TGTGCCAGCAGTTACGCGACAGGTGGGATTTACGAGCAGTACTTC. It codes for CASSYATGGIYEQYF.

The V call is TRBV30, the J call TRBJ1-5; D uncertain. The CDR3 is made up of 15 amino acids. Trimming removed 0 bases at V and 6 bases at J, with 15 bases between. CDR1 is GTSNPN and CDR2 is SVGIG in the germline V gene (reference sequence). As DNA, the CDR3 is TGTGCCTGGAGTGTCGGAGGGTACGGGCGTCAGCCCCAGCATTTT. Translating gives CAWSVGGYGRQPQHF.

This chain joins TRBV19 and TRBJ1-2; the D gene is possibly TRBD1 (5 bases). The CDR3 sequence is 12 residues long. CDR1 is LNHDA, CDR2 SQIVND, per germline (reference sequence). V lost 9 bases and J lost 4, with 12 bases in between. The CDR3 sequence: CASRRGLYGYTF. DNA for the CDR3: TGTGCCAGCAGACGGGGACTCTATGGCTACACCTTC.

The chain joins TRBV5-1 to TRBJ2-2; 9 nucleotides match TRBD2. The CDR3 consists of 15 residues. Germline V gene data show CDR1 as SGHRS and CDR2 as YFSETQ. Losses at the gene ends were 1 base for V and 5 bases for J; bases not matched to a gene: 3. Here the CDR3 reads CASSLTSGRTGELFF. DNA of the CDR3: TGCGCCAGCAGCTTGACTAGCGGGCGAACCGGGGAGCTGTTTTTT. The full variable domain, completed using reference TRBV5-1 and TRBJ2-2, is KAGVTQTPRYLIKTRGQQVTLSCSPISGHRSVSWYQQTPGQGLQFLFEYFSETQRNKGNFPGRFSGRQFSNSRSEMNVSTLELGDSALYLCASSLTSGRTGELFFGEGSRLTVL.

Here the CDR3 reads CAVGTSVSTGELFF. The CDR3 DNA follows: TGTGCCGTTGGGACTAGCGTAAGCACCGGGGAGCTGTTTTTT. This rearrangement joins TRBV28 to TRBJ2-2; 10 nucleotides agree with TRBD2. V dropped 11 bases and J dropped 4; count of bases not matched to a gene: 7. Germline V lookup: CDR1 MDHEN, CDR2 SYDVKM. The CDR3 has 14 amino acids.

About this clone: An end of the junction differs from the germline gene, which may be a read error. Other DNA sequences in this sample translate to the same CDR3. The CDR3 here is CASRQPGQGTEKLFF. CDR3 DNA sequence: TGCGCCAGCAGGCAACCGGGACAGGGTACTGAAAAACTGTTTTTT. The chain joins TRBV2 to TRBJ1-4, with TRBD1 matching 9 bases. The CDR3 covers 15 residues. Germline V gene sequence: CDR1 SNHLY, CDR2 FYNNEI.

J is TRBJ2-1 and V is TRBV29-1, with TRBD2 identical over 7 bases. The CDR3 is made up of 18 amino acids. Looked up from germline, CDR1 is SQVTM and CDR2 is ANQGSEA. Trimming removed 4 bases from V and 0 bases from J; junction bases left unmatched: 15. CDR3 region: CSVGGLADPYSSYNEQFF. The DNA for the CDR3 is TGCAGCGTTGGAGGGCTAGCGGATCCTTATAGCTCCTACAATGAGCAGTTCTTC.

This chain connects TRBV13 to TRBJ1-6, with 9 bases matching TRBD1. This CDR3 region has 14 residues. Germline lookup yields CDR1 PRHDT and CDR2 FYEKMQ (reference sequence). The trim removed 5 bases at V and 12 bases at J, leaving 8 bases unmatched. As DNA, the CDR3 is TGTGCCAGCAGCAAAGGGACAGGGATAATACCCCTCCACTTT. This gives the protein CASSKGTGIIPLHF.

This clone was found a few times. CDR3 in DNA: TGTGCCAGCAGTTACTCTGGGGACAGCTCCTACGAGCAGTACTTC. Translating it yields CASSYSGDSSYEQYF. The chain carries TRBV6-5 and TRBJ2-7, with TRBD1 matching 7 bases. Trimming removed 0 bases from V and 0 bases from J; junction bases left unmatched: 2. This CDR3 has 15 amino acids. The V gene's germline CDR1 is MNHEY and CDR2 SVGAGI.

On this clone: Distinct nucleotide sequences in the sample also encode this CDR3. The chain joins TRBV7-3 to TRBJ2-1; 7 nucleotides agree with TRBD1. The V segment lost 5 bases and the J segment 1 base; nucleotides outside the gene matches: 5. The CDR3 has 15 residues. Germline V gene sequence: CDR1 SGHTA, CDR2 FQGTGA. CDR3 nucleotides: TGTGCCAGCAGCCCTGACAGGGCGTCCTACAATGAGCAGTTCTTC. Its translation is CASSPDRASYNEQFF.

V is TRBV10-3 and J is TRBJ2-1; perhaps TRBD1 as D (8 bases). V lost 2 bases, J lost 7 bases, and 21 bases lay in between. This CDR3 region has 17 residues. Germline-derived CDR1 and CDR2 are ENHRY and SYGVKD. The CDR3: CAISEGPGGQVMNEQFF. DNA of the CDR3: TGTGCCATCAGTGAGGGCCCGGGGGGACAGGTAATGAATGAGCAGTTCTTC.

The V call is TRBV30, the J call TRBJ2-2; TRBD2 agrees at 12 bases. With V trimmed by 0 bases and J by 7 bases, 9 bases remained unmatched. CDR3 length equals 17 residues. CDR1 is GTSNPN and CDR2 is SVGIG in the germline V gene (reference sequence). CDR3 nucleotides: TGTGCCTGGAGTGTACAACCCCCTAGCGGGAGGGGCGGGGAGCTGTTTTTT. Amino acid sequence: CAWSVQPPSGRGGELFF.

This chain connects TRBV5-1 to TRBJ1-4; 9 positions agree with TRBD1. Losses at the gene ends were 4 bases for V and 5 bases for J; bases not matched to a gene: 3. There are 14 residues in the CDR3. Germline CDR1 SGHRS, CDR2 YFSETQ. CDR3 in amino acids: CASSGGTGNEKLFF. The DNA of the CDR3 is TGCGCCAGCAGCGGCGGGACAGGGAATGAAAAACTGTTTTTT. Together with reference TRBV5-1 and TRBJ1-4, the CDR3 gives the full variable domain: KAGVTQTPRYLIKTRGQQVTLSCSPISGHRSVSWYQQTPGQGLQFLFEYFSETQRNKGNFPGRFSGRQFSNSRSEMNVSTLELGDSALYLCASSGGTGNEKLFFGSGTQLSVL.

This chain links TRBV13 with TRBJ2-1, with 13 bases that match TRBD2. The CDR3 is 18 amino acids. Losses at the gene ends were 1 base for V and 0 bases for J; bases not matched to a gene: 3. In germline, CDR1 is PRHDT, CDR2 FYEKMQ (reference sequence). Here the CDR3 reads CASSLELAGGDSYNEQFF. The CDR3 DNA follows: TGTGCCAGCAGCTTAGAACTAGCGGGAGGGGACTCCTACAATGAGCAGTTCTTC.

Only one count was recorded for this clone. The chain combines TRBV19 with TRBJ2-2, with a weak D call TRBD1 (6 bases). The germline gives CDR1 LNHDA, CDR2 SQIVND (reference sequence). With 2 bases removed from V and 2 bases from J, the gap between germline ends came to 9 bases. This CDR3 is 15 amino acids long. For the CDR3, the DNA is TGTGCCAGTAGTATAAGGACAGACAACACCGGGGAGCTGTTTTTT. Its protein product is CASSIRTDNTGELFF.

The rearrangement links TRBV9 to TRBJ2-2; D call uncertain. V was shortened by 3 bases and J by 8 bases, with 8 bases between the two germline ends. CDR1 and CDR2 (germline): SGDLS, YYNGEE. CDR3 length equals 12 residues. The CDR3 region is CASSAQMGELFF. The CDR3 DNA is TGTGCCAGCAGCGCCCAGATGGGGGAGCTGTTTTTT.

The chain recombines TRBV27 with TRBJ2-3, with TRBD1 matching over 9 bases. Trimming took 6 bases from V and 2 from J; bases not matched to a gene: 3. Per the germline V gene, CDR1 is MNHEY and CDR2 is SMNVEV (reference sequence). This CDR3 has 14 amino acids. In DNA form, the CDR3 reads TGTGCCAGCAGCCGGGACAGGGTCACAGATACGCAGTATTTT. This gives the protein CASSRDRVTDTQYF.

This clone appeared a few times. The V call is TRBV6-5, the J call TRBJ2-7; TRBD1 is a possible D gene (5 bases). The V gene lost 2 bases and the J gene lost 7 bases, with 6 bases spanning the gap. This CDR3 is 11 amino acids long. Germline assignment: CDR1 MNHEY and CDR2 SVGAGI. The CDR3 loop reads CASSYGAEQYF. CDR3 coding DNA: TGTGCCAGCAGTTACGGGGCGGAGCAGTACTTC.

The chain has TRBV7-9 and TRBJ2-7, with TRBD2 as a possible D gene (6 bases). The CDR3 length is 14 residues. The germline V gene has CDR1 SEHNR and CDR2 FQNEAQ (reference sequence). The V gene lost 5 bases and the J gene lost 5 bases, with 16 bases spanning the gap. In nucleotides, the CDR3 is TGTGCCAGCAGCCTGGGGACTGGCCCCGACGAGCAGTACTTC. Its translation: CASSLGTGPDEQYF.

The chain employs TRBV7-9 and TRBJ2-1; TRBD1 matches 8 bases. There are 16 residues in the CDR3. CDR1 is SEHNR and CDR2 is FQNEAQ in the germline V gene (reference sequence). V shed 5 bases and J 3 bases; nucleotides not matched to a gene: 9. The CDR3 DNA follows: TGTGCCAGCAGCAGACCTCGGACAGGGAACTACAATGAGCAGTTCTTC. Translating it yields CASSRPRTGNYNEQFF.